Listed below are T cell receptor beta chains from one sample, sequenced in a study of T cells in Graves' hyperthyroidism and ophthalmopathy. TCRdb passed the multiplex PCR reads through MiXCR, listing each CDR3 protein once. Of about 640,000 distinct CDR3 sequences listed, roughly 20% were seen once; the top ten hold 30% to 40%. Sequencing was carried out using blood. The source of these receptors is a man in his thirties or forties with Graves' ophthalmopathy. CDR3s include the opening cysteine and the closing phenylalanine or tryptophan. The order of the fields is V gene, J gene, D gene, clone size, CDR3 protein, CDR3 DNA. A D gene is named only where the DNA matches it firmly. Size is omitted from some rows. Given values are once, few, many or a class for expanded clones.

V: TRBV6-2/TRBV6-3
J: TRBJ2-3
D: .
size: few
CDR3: CASTVRGAGTDTQYF
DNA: TGTGCCAGCACAGTCCGCGGGGCCGGCACAGATACGCAGTATTTT

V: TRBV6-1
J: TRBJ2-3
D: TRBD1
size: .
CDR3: CASSTSGTGGITDTQYF
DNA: TGTGCCAGCAGTACCTCCGGGACAGGGGGCATCACAGATACGCAGTATTTT

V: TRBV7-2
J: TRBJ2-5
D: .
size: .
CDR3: CASSLVRQETQYF
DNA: TGTGCCAGCAGCTTAGTCCGGCAAGAGACCCAGTACTTC

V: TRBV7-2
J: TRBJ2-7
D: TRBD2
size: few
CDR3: CASFGRTSASPYEQYF
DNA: TGTGCCAGCTTTGGCCGGACTAGCGCTTCGCCCTACGAGCAGTACTTC

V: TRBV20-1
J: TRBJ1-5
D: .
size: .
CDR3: CSARGGSRSNQPQHF
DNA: TGCAGTGCTAGAGGGGGAAGTAGGAGCAATCAGCCCCAGCATTTT

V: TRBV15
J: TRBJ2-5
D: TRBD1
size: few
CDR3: CATSRGNLWGQGTETQYF
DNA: TGTGCCACCAGCAGAGGGAATTTATGGGGACAGGGGACTGAGACCCAGTACTTC

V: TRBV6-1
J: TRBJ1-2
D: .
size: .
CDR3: CASSLGPGHTNYGYTF
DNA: TGTGCCAGCAGCCTTGGACCGGGACATACTAACTATGGCTACACCTTC

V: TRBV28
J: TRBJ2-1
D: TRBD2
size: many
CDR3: CASRPISRREGYNEQFF
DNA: TGTGCCAGCAGACCCATCTCCCGGAGGGAGGGATACAATGAGCAGTTCTTC

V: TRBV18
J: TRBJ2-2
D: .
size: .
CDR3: CASQSGAGELFF
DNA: TGTGCCAGCCAGTCAGGGGCCGGGGAGCTGTTTTTT

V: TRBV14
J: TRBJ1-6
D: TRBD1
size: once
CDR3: CASSLTGSSSPLHF
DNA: TGTGCCAGCAGTTTGACAGGGAGTTCTTCACCCCTCCACTTT

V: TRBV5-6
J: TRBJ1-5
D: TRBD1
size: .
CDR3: CASSLQGARGNQPQHF
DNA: TGTGCCAGCAGCTTGCAGGGGGCGCGCGGCAATCAGCCCCAGCATTTT

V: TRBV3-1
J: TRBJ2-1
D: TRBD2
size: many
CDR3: CASSQAGGRYNEQFF
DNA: TGTGCCAGCAGCCAAGCAGGCGGGAGGTACAATGAGCAGTTCTTC

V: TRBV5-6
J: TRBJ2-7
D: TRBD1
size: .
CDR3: CASSYPGTGMYEQYF
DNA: TGTGCCAGCAGCTATCCTGGGACAGGGATGTACGAGCAGTACTTC

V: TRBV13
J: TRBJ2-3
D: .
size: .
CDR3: CASSPAQYRTDTQYF
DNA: TGTGCCAGCAGCCCCGCACAGTACCGCACAGATACGCAGTATTTT

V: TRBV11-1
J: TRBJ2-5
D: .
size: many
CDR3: CASSSDRETQYF
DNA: TGTGCCAGCAGCTCGGACAGAGAGACCCAGTACTTC

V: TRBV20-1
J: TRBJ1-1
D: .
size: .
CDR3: CSARPQGDTEAFF
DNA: TGCAGTGCTAGACCCCAGGGCGACACTGAAGCTTTCTTT

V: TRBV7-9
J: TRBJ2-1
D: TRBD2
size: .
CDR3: CASSLSGRAKDEQFF
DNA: TGTGCCAGCAGCTTGAGCGGGAGGGCCAAAGATGAGCAGTTCTTC

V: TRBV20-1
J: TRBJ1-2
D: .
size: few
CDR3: CSARDPAGQLYGYTF
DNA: TGCAGTGCTAGAGACCCTGCAGGCCAGCTCTATGGCTACACCTTC

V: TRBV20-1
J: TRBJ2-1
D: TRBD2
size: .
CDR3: CSARETGGSSYNEQFF
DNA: TGCAGTGCTAGAGAGACGGGAGGTAGCTCCTACAATGAGCAGTTCTTC

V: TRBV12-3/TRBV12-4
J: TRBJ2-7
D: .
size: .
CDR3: CASSYSTGGSYEQYF
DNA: TGTGCCAGCAGTTACTCGACCGGGGGTTCCTACGAGCAGTACTTC

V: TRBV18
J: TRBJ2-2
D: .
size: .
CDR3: CASSPQGPSNTGELFF
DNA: TGTGCCAGCTCACCGCAGGGGCCATCGAACACCGGGGAGCTGTTTTTT

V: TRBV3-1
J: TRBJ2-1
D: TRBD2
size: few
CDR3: CAETSAYNEQFF
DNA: TGTGCAGAGACTAGCGCCTACAATGAGCAGTTCTTC

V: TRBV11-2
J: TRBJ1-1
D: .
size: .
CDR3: CASSFGGGAQGTEAFF
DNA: TGTGCCAGCAGCTTTGGGGGGGGCGCTCAGGGCACTGAAGCTTTCTTT

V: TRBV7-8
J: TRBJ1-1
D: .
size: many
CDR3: CASSFYGRGAFF
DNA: TGTGCCAGCAGCTTTTACGGCCGGGGAGCTTTCTTT

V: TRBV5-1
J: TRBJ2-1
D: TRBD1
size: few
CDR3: CASSLRPQGSENEQFF
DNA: TGCGCCAGCAGCTTGCGTCCACAGGGGTCAGAGAATGAGCAGTTCTTC

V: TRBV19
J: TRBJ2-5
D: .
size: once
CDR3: CASSRQQGGETQYF
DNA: TGTGCCAGTAGTAGGCAACAGGGAGGAGAGACCCAGTACTTC

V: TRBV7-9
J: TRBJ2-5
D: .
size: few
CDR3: CASSSSRTRAETQYF
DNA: TGTGCCAGCAGCTCAAGCCGAACCAGGGCGGAGACCCAGTACTTC

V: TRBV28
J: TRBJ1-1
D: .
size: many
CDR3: CASSLRQLRNTEAFF
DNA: TGTGCCAGCAGTTTACGCCAGCTTCGGAACACTGAAGCTTTCTTT

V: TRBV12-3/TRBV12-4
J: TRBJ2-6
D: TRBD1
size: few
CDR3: CASRPGTGGSGANVLTF
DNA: TGTGCCAGCAGGCCCGGGACAGGGGGCTCTGGGGCCAACGTCCTGACTTTC